This T cell receptor (beta chain) was identified in a study of T cells expressing NK-cell markers. For the study at large: It was sorted CD3+CD56-NKG2C+, CD3+CD56+NKG2C- and CD3+CD56+NKG2C+ T cells that provided the TCR beta repertoires.

The CDR3 length is 14 residues. Germline lookup yields CDR1 MGHDK and CDR2 SYGVNS. TCRdb derives one entry per CDR3 protein from the 5' RACE reads, leaving out DNA. The sample has 200,000 to 300,000 distinct CDR3 sequences. Concerning this clonotype: Its antigen is currently unknown.

The study's findings and limits: CD8+ T cells in six donors included dominant NKG2C+ clonotypes at roughly 1.0-7.5%. These clonotypes additionally ranked first within the CD3+CD56-NKG2C+ fraction of a handful of donors.

The sequencing sample was made of blood T cells: a sorted CD56 or NKG2C T cell subset, CD4+ or CD8+ T cells, or bulk PBMC T cells (not recorded which). This TCR derives from a woman between 18 and 70 years old in good health. The V call is TRBV25-1, the J call TRBJ2-7; TCRdb calls TRBD1, which cannot be checked without DNA. The CDR3 protein is CASGGQGVPHEQYF.